This T cell receptor (beta chain) was documented in a study of glioma-infiltrating T cells after dendritic cell vaccination. Background on the study: Samples are from glioblastoma patients in Phase I and II dendritic cell vaccine trials. Autologous tumor lysate was loaded overnight onto monocyte-derived dendritic cells grown seven days with IL-4 and GM-CSF.

This sample's time point: after dendritic cell vaccination, including at tumor progression/relapse. Generated by immunoSEQ multiplex PCR, the TCRdb table keeps only in-frame clones and is missing some. The sample contains roughly 62,000 clones, about 80% of which appear only once. The germline CDR1 and CDR2 sequences are ENHRY and SYGVKD. V shed 3 bases and J 4 bases; nucleotides not matched to a gene: 6. The CDR3 has 14 amino acids. General study findings and limits: Complete blood and tumor specimen sets were limited to few patients.

About this clone itself: The antigen remains undetermined.

This specimen consisted of blood, obtained after dendritic cell vaccination. The clonotype was recovered from a human donor with glioblastoma. The chain is built from TRBV10-3 and TRBJ2-7, with 7 bases lining up with TRBD1. The CDR3 sequence is CAISDPTGKYEQYF. Here the CDR3 DNA reads TGTGCCATCAGTGATCCGACAGGGAAGTACGAGCAGTACTTC.